Listed here are 6 T cell receptor beta chains from one sample, sequenced in a study of T cell responses to AZD1222 COVID-19 vaccine. Sequenced by immunoSEQ multiplex PCR; TCRdb stores in-frame clones only, minus some. The top ten clones hold around 4.5% of a sample with 150,000 to 200,000 clones, about 90% of them seen once. This material consisted of peripheral blood, taken 28 days after the second dose of the MenACWY control vaccine. The receptor source for this set is an adult who received the MenACWY meningococcal vaccine as a control.

The CDR3 loop is CASSQVKARDDYGYTF. The CDR3 DNA is TGTGCCAGCAGCCAAGTTAAGGCTAGGGATGACTATGGCTACACCTTC. The rearrangement uses TRBV4-2 and TRBJ1-2; D is unresolved. Deletions cut 1 base from V and 3 bases from J, with 15 bases between. This CDR3 has 16 residues. CDR1 and CDR2 from the germline V gene are LGHNA and YNFKEQ.

This chain uses TRBV7-9 with TRBJ1-5, with D uncertain. The CDR3 sequence is 12 residues long. CDR1 SEHNR and CDR2 FQNEAQ come from the germline V gene (reference sequence). With 4 bases removed from V and 9 bases from J, the gap between germline ends came to 10 bases. The CDR3 sequence is CASSSRLGPQHF. The CDR3 coding sequence is TGTGCCAGCAGCTCGCGGTTGGGGCCCCAGCATTTT.

This sequence joins TRBV19 and TRBJ1-4; 7 bases fit TRBD1. There are 16 residues in the CDR3. Germline V gene lookup returns CDR1 LNHDA and CDR2 SQIVND (reference sequence). Trimming took 9 bases from V and 4 from J; bases not matched to a gene: 14. CDR3 sequence reads: CASRDSKSGSNEKLFF. The CDR3 DNA sequence: TGTGCCAGCCGGGACAGCAAGTCGGGGAGTAATGAAAAACTGTTTTTT.

The chain joins TRBV19 to TRBJ2-7, with D hard to call. The germline gives CDR1 LNHDA, CDR2 SQIVND (reference sequence). The CDR3 covers 14 residues. V lost 4 bases and J lost 3, with 13 bases in between. CDR3 DNA sequence: TGTGCCAGTAGTAAGGCAGGAATAGTCTACGAGCAGTACTTC. This codes for CASSKAGIVYEQYF.

The CDR3, as DNA: TGCAGCGTAGAATACGACCTTCACAATGAGCAGTTCTTC. This translates into CSVEYDLHNEQFF. The V and J genes are TRBV29-1 and TRBJ2-1; D gene ambiguous. The CDR3 sequence is 13 residues long. The germline CDR1 and CDR2 sequences are SQVTM and ANQGSEA. Trimming pared 6 bases from V and 5 bases from J, leaving 14 bases between.

CDR3 in amino acids: CASSGGNADRSYEQYF. The CDR3 DNA is TGTGCCAGCAGCGGGGGGAATGCGGATCGGTCCTACGAGCAGTACTTC. This chain joins TRBV9 and TRBJ2-7; possibly TRBD1 or TRBD2 for D (5 bases each). This CDR3 region has 16 residues. Between the trimmed V and J ends, which lost 3 bases and 1 base, there was a span of 17 bases. Germline values: CDR1 SGDLS, CDR2 YYNGEE.